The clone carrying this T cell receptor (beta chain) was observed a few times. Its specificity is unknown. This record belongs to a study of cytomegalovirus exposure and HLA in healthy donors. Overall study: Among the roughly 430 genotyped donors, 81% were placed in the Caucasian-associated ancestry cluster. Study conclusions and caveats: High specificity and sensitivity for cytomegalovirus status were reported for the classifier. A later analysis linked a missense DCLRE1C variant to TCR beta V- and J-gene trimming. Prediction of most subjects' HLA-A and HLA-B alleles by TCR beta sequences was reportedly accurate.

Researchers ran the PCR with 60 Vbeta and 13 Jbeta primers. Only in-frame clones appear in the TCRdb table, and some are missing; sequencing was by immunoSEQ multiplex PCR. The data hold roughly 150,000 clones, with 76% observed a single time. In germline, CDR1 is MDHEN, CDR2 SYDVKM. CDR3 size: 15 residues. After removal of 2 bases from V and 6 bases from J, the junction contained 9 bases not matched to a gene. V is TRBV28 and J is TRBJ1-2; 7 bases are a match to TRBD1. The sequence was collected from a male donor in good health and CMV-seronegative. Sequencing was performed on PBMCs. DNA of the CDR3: TGTGCCAGCAGTTTACTTGACAGGGTAAACCATGGCTACACCTTC. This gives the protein CASSLLDRVNHGYTF.